This is a list of T cell receptor beta chains from one sample in a study of Ad26.COV2.S vaccination and SARS-CoV-2 variants. Measured with immunoSEQ multiplex PCR; TCRdb has only the in-frame clones, and not every one. The table records hundreds of thousands of clones, about 90% of them present only once. Sample: peripheral blood, taken in a trial of Ad26.COV2.S vaccine versus placebo. These receptor sequences come from a person between 18 and 59 years old who received the Ad26.COV2.S COVID-19 vaccine or a placebo. The CDR3 runs from the conserved cysteine through the conserved F or W. Fields, in order: V gene, CDR3 length, clone size, J gene, D gene, CDR3 protein, CDR3 DNA. A D gene is named only where the DNA matches it firmly. Clone size is given for some rows only: seen once, a few or many times, or a class if the clone is expanded.

V gene: TRBV5-8
CDR3 length: 15
clone size: once
J gene: TRBJ2-6
D gene: NA
CDR3 protein: CASSHGLSGANVLTF
CDR3 DNA: TGTGCCAGCAGCCACGGGCTCTCTGGGGCCAACGTCCTGACTTTC

V gene: TRBV7-9
CDR3 length: 12
clone size: NA
J gene: TRBJ2-7
D gene: NA
CDR3 protein: CASSLGTSGQYF
CDR3 DNA: TGTGCCAGCAGCTTAGGGACTTCTGGGCAGTACTTC

V gene: TRBV24-1
CDR3 length: 16
clone size: once
J gene: TRBJ1-5
D gene: NA
CDR3 protein: CATSDQDRLAWRPQHF
CDR3 DNA: TGTGCCACCAGTGACCAAGACCGGTTAGCATGGCGGCCCCAGCATTTT

V gene: TRBV7-2
CDR3 length: 14
clone size: NA
J gene: TRBJ2-1
D gene: NA
CDR3 protein: CASSRLESYNEQFF
CDR3 DNA: TGTGCCAGCTCCCGATTAGAGTCCTACAATGAGCAGTTCTTC

V gene: TRBV5-1
CDR3 length: 13
clone size: NA
J gene: TRBJ1-5
D gene: NA
CDR3 protein: CASRRDLWSPQHF
CDR3 DNA: TGCGCCAGCAGACGGGACCTCTGGTCGCCCCAGCATTTT

V gene: TRBV7-9
CDR3 length: 13
clone size: NA
J gene: TRBJ1-4
D gene: NA
CDR3 protein: CASSSGSNEKLFF
CDR3 DNA: TGTGCCAGCAGCTCCGGATCCAATGAAAAACTGTTTTTT

V gene: TRBV7-2
CDR3 length: 14
clone size: NA
J gene: TRBJ1-1
D gene: NA
CDR3 protein: CASSLNFLNTEAFF
CDR3 DNA: TGTGCCAGCAGCTTAAATTTCCTGAACACTGAAGCTTTCTTT

V gene: TRBV2
CDR3 length: 15
clone size: few
J gene: TRBJ2-2
D gene: NA
CDR3 protein: CASSPNRVWTGELFF
CDR3 DNA: TGTGCCAGCAGCCCTAACAGGGTTTGGACCGGGGAGCTGTTTTTT

V gene: TRBV2
CDR3 length: 19
clone size: NA
J gene: TRBJ1-6
D gene: NA
CDR3 protein: CASIPLLAGLYSYNSPLHF
CDR3 DNA: TGTGCCAGCATCCCTTTACTGGCAGGGCTTTACTCCTATAATTCACCCCTCCACTTT

V gene: TRBV7-2
CDR3 length: 13
clone size: once
J gene: TRBJ2-5
D gene: NA
CDR3 protein: CASSFSPLETQYF
CDR3 DNA: TGTGCCAGCAGCTTTAGTCCGCTAGAGACCCAGTACTTC

V gene: TRBV11-3
CDR3 length: 15
clone size: NA
J gene: TRBJ2-7
D gene: TRBD2
CDR3 protein: CASSRTSGTSYEQYF
CDR3 DNA: TGTGCCAGCAGCCGAACTAGCGGAACCTCCTACGAGCAGTACTTC

V gene: TRBV5-1
CDR3 length: 14
clone size: NA
J gene: TRBJ2-2
D gene: NA
CDR3 protein: CASRDRSDTGELFF
CDR3 DNA: TGCGCCAGCCGAGACAGGTCGGACACCGGGGAGCTGTTTTTT

V gene: TRBV2
CDR3 length: 11
clone size: once
J gene: TRBJ1-2
D gene: NA
CDR3 protein: CASSVGHGYTF
CDR3 DNA: TGTGCCAGCAGTGTAGGACATGGCTACACCTTC

V gene: TRBV2
CDR3 length: 17
clone size: NA
J gene: TRBJ2-3
D gene: TRBD1
CDR3 protein: CASRRTGTGGGRDTQYF
CDR3 DNA: TGTGCCAGCAGAAGAACCGGGACAGGGGGCGGACGGGATACGCAGTATTTT

V gene: TRBV21-1
CDR3 length: 17
clone size: NA
J gene: TRBJ1-1
D gene: NA
CDR3 protein: CASSNKKGDFCGTEAFF
CDR3 DNA: TGTGCCAGCAGCAACAAAAAAGGGGACTTCTGTGGGACTGAAGCTTTCTTT

V gene: TRBV25-1
CDR3 length: 17
clone size: NA
J gene: TRBJ2-3
D gene: TRBD2
CDR3 protein: CASSESLTSVRRDTQYF
CDR3 DNA: TGTGCCAGCAGTGAATCCCTCACTAGCGTTAGGCGAGATACGCAGTATTTT

V gene: TRBV10-3
CDR3 length: 14
clone size: NA
J gene: TRBJ2-7
D gene: NA
CDR3 protein: CAISDGGASYEQYF
CDR3 DNA: TGTGCCATCAGTGATGGGGGGGCCTCCTACGAGCAGTACTTC

V gene: TRBV5-1
CDR3 length: 15
clone size: NA
J gene: TRBJ2-3
D gene: NA
CDR3 protein: CASSRDSPSTDTQYF
CDR3 DNA: TGCGCCAGCAGCCGGGACTCCCCTAGCACAGATACGCAGTATTTT

V gene: TRBV7-2
CDR3 length: 15
clone size: NA
J gene: TRBJ2-7
D gene: NA
CDR3 protein: CASSPSGGSSYEQYF
CDR3 DNA: TGTGCCAGCAGCCCCTCTGGGGGGAGCTCCTACGAGCAGTACTTC

V gene: TRBV6-5
CDR3 length: 14
clone size: NA
J gene: TRBJ1-1
D gene: NA
CDR3 protein: CASSYRIMNTEAFF
CDR3 DNA: TGTGCCAGCAGTTACAGGATTATGAACACTGAAGCTTTCTTT

V gene: TRBV12-3/TRBV12-4
CDR3 length: 13
clone size: NA
J gene: TRBJ2-7
D gene: TRBD1
CDR3 protein: CASRPGTGDEQYF
CDR3 DNA: TGTGCCAGCAGGCCCGGGACAGGGGACGAGCAGTACTTC

V gene: TRBV5-6
CDR3 length: 16
clone size: NA
J gene: TRBJ2-3
D gene: TRBD2
CDR3 protein: CASSTRLAGGLDTQYF
CDR3 DNA: TGTGCCAGCAGCACCAGACTAGCGGGGGGGTTAGATACGCAGTATTTT